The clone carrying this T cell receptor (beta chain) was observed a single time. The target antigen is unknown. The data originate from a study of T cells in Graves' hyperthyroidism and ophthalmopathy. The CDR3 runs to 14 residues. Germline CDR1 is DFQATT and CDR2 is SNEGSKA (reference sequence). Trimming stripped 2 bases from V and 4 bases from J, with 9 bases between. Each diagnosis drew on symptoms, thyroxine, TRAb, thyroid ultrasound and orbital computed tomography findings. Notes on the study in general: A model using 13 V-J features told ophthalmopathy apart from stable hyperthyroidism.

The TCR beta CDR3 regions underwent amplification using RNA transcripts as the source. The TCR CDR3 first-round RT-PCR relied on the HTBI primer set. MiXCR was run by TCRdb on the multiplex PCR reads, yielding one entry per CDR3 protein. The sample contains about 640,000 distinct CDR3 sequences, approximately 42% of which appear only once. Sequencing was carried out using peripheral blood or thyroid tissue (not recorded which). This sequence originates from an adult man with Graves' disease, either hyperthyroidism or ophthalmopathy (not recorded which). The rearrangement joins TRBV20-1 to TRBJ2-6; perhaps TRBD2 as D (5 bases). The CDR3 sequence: CSARPGSGANVLTF. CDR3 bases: TGCAGTGCTAGACCGGGATCGGGGGCCAACGTCCTGACTTTC.